This entry is about one T cell receptor beta chain. V trimming: 7 bases; J trimming: 1 base; junction bases outside the gene matches: 7. The CDR3 length is 14 residues. Looked up from germline, CDR1 is SQVTM and CDR2 is ANQGSEA. This entry is derived from a study of T cell changes during pregnancy in multiple sclerosis. TCRdb keeps only in-frame clones here, not all; method: immunoSEQ multiplex PCR. The sample contains around 50,000 clones, about 90% of which appear only once. The chain couples TRBV29-1 to TRBJ2-4; 7 bases are shared with TRBD1. The sample here was CD4+ T cells from peripheral blood mononuclear cells, taken after pregnancy. This TCR came from a female donor with multiple sclerosis, enrolled in a pregnancy study. The CDR3 sequence is CSAEGGAAKNIQYF. CDR3 DNA: TGCAGCGCCGAAGGGGGCGCTGCCAAAAACATTCAGTACTTC.